This T cell receptor (beta chain) was profiled in a study of blood T cell repertoires in COVID-19. For the study at large: Spain, Italy and the United States supplied samples that represented acute and convalescent COVID-19. Sources were T cells, B-cell-depleted T cells, or PBMCs; the material itself was cDNA or gDNA.

Germline CDR1 reads LNHDA; CDR2 reads SQIVND (reference sequence). The V gene lost 3 bases and the J gene lost 2 bases, with 11 bases spanning the gap. CDR3 length equals 15 residues. Under the authors' procedure: From reference gene primer amplification, estimates of nucleated cell counts were derived. The data were produced by immunoSEQ multiplex PCR, yet TCRdb's version contains in-frame clones alone and is incomplete. The V and J calls and the clone size are those of that table, but D and trimming were determined from the DNA. Here the sample spans around 100,000 clones, approximately 89% being singletons.

The origin of this receptor is an elderly woman in a cohort sampled during active COVID-19. The rearrangement uses TRBV19 and TRBJ1-3; the D gene is possibly TRBD1 (5 bases). Sequencing was carried out using peripheral blood. This CDR3 reads CASSMRGGAGNTIYF. The CDR3 nucleotides read TGTGCCAGTAGTATGCGGGGGGGTGCTGGAAACACCATATATTTT.